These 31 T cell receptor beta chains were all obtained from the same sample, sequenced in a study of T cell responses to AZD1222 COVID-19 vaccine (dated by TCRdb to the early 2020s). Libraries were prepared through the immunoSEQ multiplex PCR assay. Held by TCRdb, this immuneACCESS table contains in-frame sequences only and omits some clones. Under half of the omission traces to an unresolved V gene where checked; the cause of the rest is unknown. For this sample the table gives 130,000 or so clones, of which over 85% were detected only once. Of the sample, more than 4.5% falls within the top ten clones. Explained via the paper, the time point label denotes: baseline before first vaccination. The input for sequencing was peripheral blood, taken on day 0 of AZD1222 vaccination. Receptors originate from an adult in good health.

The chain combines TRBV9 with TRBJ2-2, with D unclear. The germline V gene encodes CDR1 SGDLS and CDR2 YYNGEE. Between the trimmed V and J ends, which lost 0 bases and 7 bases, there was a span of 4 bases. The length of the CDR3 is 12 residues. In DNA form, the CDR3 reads TGTGCCAGCAGCGTAGTTAACGGGGAGCTGTTTTTT. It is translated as CASSVVNGELFF.

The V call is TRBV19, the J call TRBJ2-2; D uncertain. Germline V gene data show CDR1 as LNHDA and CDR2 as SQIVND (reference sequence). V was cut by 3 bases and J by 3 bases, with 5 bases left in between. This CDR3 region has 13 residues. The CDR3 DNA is TGTGCCAGTAGTATCTCAGACACCGGGGAGCTGTTTTTT. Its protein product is CASSISDTGELFF.

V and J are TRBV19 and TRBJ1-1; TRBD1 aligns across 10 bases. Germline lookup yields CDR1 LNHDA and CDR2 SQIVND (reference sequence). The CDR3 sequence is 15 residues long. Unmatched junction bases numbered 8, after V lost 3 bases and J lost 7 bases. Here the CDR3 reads CASSISATGGLEAFF. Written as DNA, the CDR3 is TGTGCCAGTAGTATCTCGGCGACAGGGGGCCTTGAAGCTTTCTTT.

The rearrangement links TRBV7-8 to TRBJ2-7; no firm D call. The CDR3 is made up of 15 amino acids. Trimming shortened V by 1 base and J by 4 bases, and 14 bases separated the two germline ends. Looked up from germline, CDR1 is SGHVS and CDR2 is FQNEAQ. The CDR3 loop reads CASSLVFGQPYEQYF. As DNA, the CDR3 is TGTGCCAGCAGCTTAGTTTTTGGCCAGCCTTACGAGCAGTACTTC.

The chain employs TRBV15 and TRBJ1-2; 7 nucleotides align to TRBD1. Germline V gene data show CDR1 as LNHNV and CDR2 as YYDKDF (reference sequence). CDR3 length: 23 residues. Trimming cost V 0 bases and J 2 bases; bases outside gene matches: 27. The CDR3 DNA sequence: TGTGCCACCAGCAGAGATATGGTGAGGGGGCGGACTCCCCCTGCACCTTTAAACTATGGCTACACCTTC. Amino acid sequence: CATSRDMVRGRTPPAPLNYGYTF.

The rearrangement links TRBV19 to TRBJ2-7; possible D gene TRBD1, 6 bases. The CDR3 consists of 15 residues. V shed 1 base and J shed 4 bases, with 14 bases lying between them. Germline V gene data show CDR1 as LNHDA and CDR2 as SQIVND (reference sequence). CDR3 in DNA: TGTGCCAGTAGTATAGTGCACGGACAGTGGTACGAGCAGTACTTC. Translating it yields CASSIVHGQWYEQYF.

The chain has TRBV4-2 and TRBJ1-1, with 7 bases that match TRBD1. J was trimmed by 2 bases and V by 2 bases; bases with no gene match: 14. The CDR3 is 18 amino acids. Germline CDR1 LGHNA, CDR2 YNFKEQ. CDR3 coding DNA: TGTGCCAGCAGCCAAAAGACAGGGCTCTCAAAGGGTAACACTGAAGCTTTCTTT. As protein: CASSQKTGLSKGNTEAFF.

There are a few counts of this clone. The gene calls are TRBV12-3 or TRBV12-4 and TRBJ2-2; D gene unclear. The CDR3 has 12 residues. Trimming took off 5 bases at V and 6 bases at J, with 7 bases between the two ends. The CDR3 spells CASSQGSGELFF. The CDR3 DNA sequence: TGTGCCAGCAGTCAAGGGTCCGGGGAGCTGTTTTTT.

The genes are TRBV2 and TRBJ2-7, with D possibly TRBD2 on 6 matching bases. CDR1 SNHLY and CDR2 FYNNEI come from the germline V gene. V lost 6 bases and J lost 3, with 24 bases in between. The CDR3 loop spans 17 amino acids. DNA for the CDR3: TGTGCCAGCAGGTGGGACTCAGCGACCCGTTTTCTCTACGAGCAGTACTTC. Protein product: CASRWDSATRFLYEQYF.

The CDR3 loop reads CASSAPANSYEQYF. In DNA form, the CDR3 reads TGTGCCAGCAGCGCACCGGCGAACTCCTACGAGCAGTACTTC. The chain links TRBV9 to TRBJ2-7; D ambiguous. The length of the CDR3 is 14 residues. The germline CDR1 and CDR2 sequences are SGDLS and YYNGEE. V was clipped by 3 bases and J by 0 bases, with 10 bases between them.

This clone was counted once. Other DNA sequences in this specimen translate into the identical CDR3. CDR3 sequence reads: CASSEARGRNQPQHF. CDR3 bases: TGTGCCAGCAGTGAAGCGCGGGGACGGAATCAGCCCCAGCATTTT. The gene calls are TRBV6-1 and TRBJ1-5; TRBD1 might be the D (5 bases). CDR3 length equals 15 residues. Trimming took 0 bases from V and 4 from J, leaving 10 bases between them. The germline V gene encodes CDR1 MNHNS and CDR2 SASEGT.

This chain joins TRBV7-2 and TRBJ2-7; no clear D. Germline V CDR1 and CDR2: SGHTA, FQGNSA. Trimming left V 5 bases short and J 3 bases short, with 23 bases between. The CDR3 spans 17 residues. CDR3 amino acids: CASSRSLLRARDYEQYF. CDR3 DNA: TGTGCCAGCAGCCGCAGCCTGCTCCGGGCTAGGGACTACGAGCAGTACTTC.

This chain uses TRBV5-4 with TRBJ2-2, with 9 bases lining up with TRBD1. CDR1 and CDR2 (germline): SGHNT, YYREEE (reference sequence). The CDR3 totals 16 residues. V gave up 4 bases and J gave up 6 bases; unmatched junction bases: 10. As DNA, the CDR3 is TGTGCCAGCAGCCCGGACAGGGGAGGGGTAGCCGGGGAGCTGTTTTTT. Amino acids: CASSPDRGGVAGELFF.

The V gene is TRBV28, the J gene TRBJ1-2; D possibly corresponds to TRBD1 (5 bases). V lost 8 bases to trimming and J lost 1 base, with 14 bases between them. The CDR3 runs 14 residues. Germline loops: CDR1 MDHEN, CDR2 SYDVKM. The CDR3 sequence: CASATGPDNYGYTF. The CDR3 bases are TGTGCCAGCGCGACGGGGCCGGATAACTATGGCTACACCTTC.

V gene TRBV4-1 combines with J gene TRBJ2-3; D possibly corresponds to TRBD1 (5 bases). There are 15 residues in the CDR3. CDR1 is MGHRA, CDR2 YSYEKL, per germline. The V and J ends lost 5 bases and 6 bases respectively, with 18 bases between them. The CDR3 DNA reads TGCGCCAGCAGCTTTACCGGACCCAAGGGGGATACGCAGTATTTT. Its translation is CASSFTGPKGDTQYF.

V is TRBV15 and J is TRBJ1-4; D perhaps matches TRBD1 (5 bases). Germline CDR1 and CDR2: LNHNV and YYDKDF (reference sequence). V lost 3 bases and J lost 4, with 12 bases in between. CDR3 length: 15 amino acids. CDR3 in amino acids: CATSRNRDGNEKLFF. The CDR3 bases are TGTGCCACCAGCAGGAACCGGGACGGTAATGAAAAACTGTTTTTT.

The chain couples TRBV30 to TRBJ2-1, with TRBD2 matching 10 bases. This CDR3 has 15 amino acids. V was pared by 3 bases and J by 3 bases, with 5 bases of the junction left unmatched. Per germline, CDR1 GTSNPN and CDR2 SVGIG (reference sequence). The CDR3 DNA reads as TGTGCCTGGAGCGATGGGACTAGCGTCTACAATGAGCAGTTCTTC. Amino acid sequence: CAWSDGTSVYNEQFF.

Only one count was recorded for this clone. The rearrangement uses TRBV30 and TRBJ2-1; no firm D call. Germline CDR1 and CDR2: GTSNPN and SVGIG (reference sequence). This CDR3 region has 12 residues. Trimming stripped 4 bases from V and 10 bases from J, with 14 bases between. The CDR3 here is CAWTKIPSEQFF. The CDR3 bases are TGTGCCTGGACTAAAATTCCTTCCGAGCAGTTCTTC. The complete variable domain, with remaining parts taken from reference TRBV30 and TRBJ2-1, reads SQTIHQWPATLVQPVGSPLSLECTVEGTSNPNLYWYRQAAGRGLQLLFYSVGIGQISSEVPQNLSASRPQDRQFILSSKKLLLSDSGFYLCAWTKIPSEQFFGPGTRLTVL.

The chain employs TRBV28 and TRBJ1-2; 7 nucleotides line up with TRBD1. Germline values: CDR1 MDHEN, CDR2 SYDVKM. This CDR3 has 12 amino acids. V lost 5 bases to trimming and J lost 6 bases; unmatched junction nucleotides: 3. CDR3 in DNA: TGTGCCAGCAGTACAACAGGGGATGGCTACACCTTC. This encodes CASSTTGDGYTF.

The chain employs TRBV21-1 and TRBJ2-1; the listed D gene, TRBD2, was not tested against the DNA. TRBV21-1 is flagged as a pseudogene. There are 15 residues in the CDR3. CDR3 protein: CASSAGLFSYNEQFF. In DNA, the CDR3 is TGTGCCAGCAGCGCAGGACTATTCTCCTACAATGAGCAGTTCTTC.

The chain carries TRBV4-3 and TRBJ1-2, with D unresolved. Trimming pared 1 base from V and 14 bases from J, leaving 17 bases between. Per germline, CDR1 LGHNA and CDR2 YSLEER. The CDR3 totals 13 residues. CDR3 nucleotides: TGCGCCAGCAGCCAAGTGCTACCAGGCGATAGGACCTTC. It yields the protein CASSQVLPGDRTF.

The CDR3 region has the DNA TGTGCCAGCACCCTAGCGGGGGGGACTGGTGGCTACACCTTC. It yields the protein CASTLAGGTGGYTF. The rearrangement links TRBV5-4 to TRBJ1-2; possible D gene TRBD1, 5 bases. The CDR3 loop spans 14 amino acids. Trimming removed 6 bases at V and 7 bases at J, with 19 bases between. Germline-derived CDR1 and CDR2 are SGHNT and YYREEE (reference sequence). The full variable domain, with the rest looked up from reference TRBV5-4 and TRBJ1-2, is ETGVTQSPTHLIKTRGQQVTLRCSSQSGHNTVSWYQQALGQGPQFIFQYYREEENGRGNFPPRFSGLQFPNYSSELNVNALELDDSALYLCASTLAGGTGGYTFGSGTRLTVV.

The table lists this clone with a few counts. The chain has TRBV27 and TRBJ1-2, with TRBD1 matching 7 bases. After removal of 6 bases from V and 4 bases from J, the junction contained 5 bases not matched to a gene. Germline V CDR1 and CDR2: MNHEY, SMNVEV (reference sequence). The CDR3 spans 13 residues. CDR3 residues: CASREGQFYGYTF. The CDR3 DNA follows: TGTGCCAGCAGGGAGGGACAGTTCTATGGCTACACCTTC.

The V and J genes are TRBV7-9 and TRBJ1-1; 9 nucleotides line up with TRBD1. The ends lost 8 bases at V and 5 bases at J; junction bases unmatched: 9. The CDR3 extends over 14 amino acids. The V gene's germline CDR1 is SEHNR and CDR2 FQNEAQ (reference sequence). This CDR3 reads CASGRTGVGTEAFF. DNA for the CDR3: TGTGCCAGCGGGAGGACAGGGGTCGGGACTGAAGCTTTCTTT.

As DNA, the CDR3 is TGTGCCAGCAGCTCCGAAGGGGGGGAGGAGACCCAGTACTTC. It codes for CASSSEGGEETQYF. The J gene is TRBJ2-5, the V gene TRBV5-4, with D possibly matching TRBD2 (7 bases). The germline V and J ends were trimmed by 3 bases and 5 bases, with 14 bases remaining between them. Germline assignment: CDR1 SGHNT and CDR2 YYREEE (reference sequence). CDR3 size: 14 residues.

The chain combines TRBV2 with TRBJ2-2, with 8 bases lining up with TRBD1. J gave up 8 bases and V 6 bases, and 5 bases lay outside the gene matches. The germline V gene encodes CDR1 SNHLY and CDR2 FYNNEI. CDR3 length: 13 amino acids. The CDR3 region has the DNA TGTGCCAGCAGCACGACAGGGGATGGGGAGCTGTTTTTT. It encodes CASSTTGDGELFF.

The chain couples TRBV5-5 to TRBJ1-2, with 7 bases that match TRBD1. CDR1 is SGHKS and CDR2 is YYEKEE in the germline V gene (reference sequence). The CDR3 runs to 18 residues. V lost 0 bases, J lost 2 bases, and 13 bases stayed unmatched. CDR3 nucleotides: TGTGCCAGCAGCTTGGGGGGAAACAGGGGACTTTTAAACTATGGCTACACCTTC. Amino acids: CASSLGGNRGLLNYGYTF. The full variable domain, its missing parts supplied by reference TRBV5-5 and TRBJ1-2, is DAGVTQSPTHLIKTRGQQVTLRCSPISGHKSVSWYQQVLGQGPQFIFQYYEKEERGRGNFPDRFSARQFPNYSSELNVNALLLGDSALYLCASSLGGNRGLLNYGYTFGSGTRLTVV.

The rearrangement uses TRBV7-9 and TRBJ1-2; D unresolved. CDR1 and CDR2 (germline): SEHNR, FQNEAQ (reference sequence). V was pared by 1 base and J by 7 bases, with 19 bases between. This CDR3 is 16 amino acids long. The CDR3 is CASSLEFAEVLGGYTF. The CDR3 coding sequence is TGTGCCAGCAGCTTAGAGTTCGCTGAGGTGTTGGGTGGCTACACCTTC.

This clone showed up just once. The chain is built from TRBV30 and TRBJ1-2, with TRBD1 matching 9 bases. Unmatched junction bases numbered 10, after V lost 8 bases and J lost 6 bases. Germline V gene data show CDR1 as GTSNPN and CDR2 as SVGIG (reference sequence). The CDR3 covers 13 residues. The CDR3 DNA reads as TGTGCCCGGGCAGGATGGGACAGGGATGGCTACACCTTC. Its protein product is CARAGWDRDGYTF.

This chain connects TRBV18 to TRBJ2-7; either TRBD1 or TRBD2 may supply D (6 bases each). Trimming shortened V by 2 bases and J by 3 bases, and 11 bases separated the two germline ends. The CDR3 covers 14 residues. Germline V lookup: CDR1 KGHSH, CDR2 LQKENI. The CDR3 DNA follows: TGTGCCAGCTCACCAGCGGGACAAATCTACGAGCAGTACTTC. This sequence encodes CASSPAGQIYEQYF. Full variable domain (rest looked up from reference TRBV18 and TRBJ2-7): NAGVMQNPRHLVRRRGQEARLRCSPMKGHSHVYWYRQLPEEGLKFMVYLQKENIIDESGMPKERFSAEFPKEGPSILRIQQVVRGDSAAYFCASSPAGQIYEQYFGPGTRLTVT.

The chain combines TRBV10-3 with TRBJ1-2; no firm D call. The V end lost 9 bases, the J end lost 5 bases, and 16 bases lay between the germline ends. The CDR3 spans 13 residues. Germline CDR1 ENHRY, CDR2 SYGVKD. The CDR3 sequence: CAMSAGSSYGYTF. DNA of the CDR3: TGTGCCATGTCGGCCGGGAGTTCATATGGCTACACCTTC.